This T cell receptor beta chain was profiled in a study of T cell responses to AZD1222 COVID-19 vaccine. General study findings and limits: When two AZD1222 doses had been given, Spike-specific TCR breadth and depth rose. Donors were chiefly white British, with a greater number of females, and clonal diversity was perhaps underestimated.

The CDR3 has 13 amino acids. Germline loops: CDR1 MNHEY, CDR2 SVGEGT. With 2 bases removed from V and 5 bases from J, the gap between germline ends came to 8 bases. Worth noting for this clone: Its antigen is unidentified.

TCRdb keeps only in-frame clones here, not all; method: immunoSEQ multiplex PCR. Of about 93,000 clones detected, 85% to 90% appear once; the ten largest clones hold over 2.5%. This sample comprised peripheral blood, obtained on day 0 of MenACWY control vaccination. This TCR was recovered from an adult in good health. The rearrangement links TRBV6-2 or TRBV6-3 to TRBJ2-3; no reliable D call. CDR3 in DNA: TGTGCCAGCAGTTACCCGCCTGGAGATACGCAGTATTTT. As protein: CASSYPPGDTQYF.